This is a list of T cell receptor beta chains from one sample in a study of blood T cell repertoires in COVID-19. Here immunoSEQ multiplex PCR was the method, and the copy in TCRdb shows in-frame clones only, minus some. The repertoire holds roughly 330,000 clones, with 70% to 90% as singletons. Sequenced sample: PBMCs or T cells enriched from blood (not recorded which). The receptor set was obtained from a woman aged 30 to 39 who had recovered from COVID-19. Each CDR3 is given with its conserved first and last residue. Each record gives: V gene, D gene, clone size, CDR3 length, J gene, CDR3 protein. The D gene is left open where the match is weak. Expanded clones get a size class; other rows say once, few or many, or leave the size out.

TRBV30	TRBD1	-	14	TRBJ1-1	CAWTKTGQNTEAFF
TRBV28	-	once	19	TRBJ1-2	CASSLLSPNGDTSNYGYTF
TRBV25-1	TRBD1	-	13	TRBJ1-5	CASGGQGYQPQHF
TRBV5-4	-	-	15	TRBJ2-3	CASRAVAGSQDTQYF
TRBV19	-	-	15	TRBJ2-3	CASSIVTGSTDTQYF
TRBV4-3	-	once	14	TRBJ1-4	CASSQSSGEEKLFF
TRBV7-2	-	once	16	TRBJ1-3	CASSKGRMSSGNTIYF
TRBV13	-	-	13	TRBJ1-5	CASSQGSDQPQHF
TRBV7-8	TRBD2	few	17	TRBJ2-3	CASSPHGRTSDTDTQYF
TRBV3-1/TRBV3-2	TRBD1	-	16	TRBJ1-5	CASSQTGVMRNQPQHF
TRBV4-3	TRBD2	-	16	TRBJ2-1	CASSQAWASGDNEQFF
TRBV9	-	-	15	TRBJ1-2	CASSVAQWGNYGYTF
TRBV5-1	-	-	15	TRBJ1-4	CASSLGPGADEKLFF
TRBV2	TRBD1	-	14	TRBJ1-6	CATRDSSYNSPLHF
TRBV7-2	TRBD1	few	12	TRBJ1-1	CASRSTGAEAFF
TRBV4-1	-	-	16	TRBJ1-3	CASSQEGQGTGNTIYF
TRBV3-1/TRBV3-2	-	-	15	TRBJ2-2	CASSQGPPGTGELFF
TRBV3-1/TRBV3-2	TRBD1	-	14	TRBJ2-7	CASSQSGQAGEQYF
TRBV18	-	-	16	TRBJ1-6	CASFTSVGGVDSPLHF
TRBV5-6	-	-	16	TRBJ2-3	CASSWGEAGSTDTQYF
TRBV5-1	TRBD2	-	16	TRBJ2-7	CASSRDRGLAAYEQYF
TRBV7-2	TRBD2	-	17	TRBJ2-7	CASSPQGLAGTLYEQYF
TRBV30	-	-	14	TRBJ2-1	CAWSVDSSGDEQFF
TRBV6-5	-	-	15	TRBJ1-1	CASSYWRGVRTEAFF
TRBV4-2	-	-	18	TRBJ1-1	CASSQDPPGRAGNTEAFF
TRBV4-3	-	-	13	TRBJ1-2	CASSQETGAGYTF
TRBV28	-	-	14	TRBJ2-3	CASTKGGGTDTQYF
TRBV3-1/TRBV3-2	TRBD2	-	17	TRBJ2-7	CASSQDPGLAGGHEQYF
TRBV5-1	-	once	15	TRBJ2-3	CASSLAPAPTDTQYF
TRBV6-5	TRBD1	-	14	TRBJ1-2	CASSIGQGRYGYTF
TRBV11-2	TRBD1	-	15	TRBJ2-5	CASSLGRQGGETQYF
TRBV28	-	-	13	TRBJ1-1	CASSWDLNTEAFF
TRBV28	-	-	14	TRBJ2-7	CAIGQSTVPYEQYF
TRBV6-5	TRBD1	-	15	TRBJ2-5	CASSSRTGVRETQYF
TRBV19	TRBD1	-	15	TRBJ1-2	CASSVDRGGGYGYTF
TRBV5-4	TRBD1	once	14	TRBJ1-1	CASSLGDRSTEAFF
TRBV7-9	TRBD1	-	13	TRBJ1-2	CASTEQGGYGYTF
TRBV29-1	TRBD1	few	13	TRBJ2-7	CSVAGTGFYEQYF
TRBV5-4	TRBD1	-	15	TRBJ2-1	CASSLDRGGYNEQFF
TRBV21-1	-	-	16	TRBJ2-7	CAPAIGAPGPTYEQYF
TRBV24-1	-	-	17	TRBJ2-2	CATSDFGGTGNTGELFF